Given below is one TCR beta chain in context. Looked up from germline, CDR1 is SNHLY and CDR2 is FYNNEI. This CDR3 spans 15 amino acids. Trimming cost V 3 bases and J 4 bases, with 13 bases left between them. These data are taken from a study of blood T cell repertoires in COVID-19. On the study more broadly: The cDNA or gDNA used as material had been derived from T cells, B-cell-depleted T cells, or PBMCs.

Clones were read by immunoSEQ multiplex PCR, and TCRdb kept only the in-frame ones, dropping some. This table holds around 42,000 clones, about 80% found once. The rearrangement uses TRBV2 and TRBJ1-5, with unresolved D. This receptor was taken from a woman aged 60-75 years with acute or convalescent COVID-19. Sequencing used peripheral blood. The CDR3 protein is CASSEVQNLNQPQHF. The CDR3 DNA reads TGTGCCAGCAGTGAGGTTCAGAACCTGAATCAGCCCCAGCATTTT.